This record looks at one T cell receptor beta chain sequence and its context. The antigen remains unidentified. The source of the sample is a study of cytomegalovirus exposure and HLA in healthy donors. The wider study: The roughly 700 first-cohort repertoires shared a platform with the roughly 110 validation repertoires, as reported in a later analysis.

Repertoires were generated with immunoSEQ multiplex PCR, while TCRdb's copy carries only in-frame clones and drops some. The sample has about 240,000 clones, about 86% seen once; the top ten hold 1% to 1.5%. Notes on the study in general: Subsequent analysis found a tendency for first-cohort TCR clusters to co-occur within the 120 or so validation repertoires.

The CDR3 extends over 17 amino acids. Germline CDR1 MNHNS, CDR2 SASEGT. V shed 2 bases and J 1 base; nucleotides not matched to a gene: 9. What was sequenced was PBMCs. V is TRBV6-1 and J is TRBJ2-3, with 7 bases fitting TRBD2. This TCR was sampled from a woman under 40 in good health and CMV-seropositive. Written as DNA, the CDR3 is TGTGCCAGCAGTGAAAATCTAGCGGCCCTTGGCACAGATACGCAGTATTTT. This encodes CASSENLAALGTDTQYF.